The clone carrying this TCR beta chain is a singleton in its sample. Data came from immunoSEQ multiplex PCR; TCRdb stores just in-frame clones and leaves some out. The data show more than 300,000 clones, with just under 90% seen just once and less than 2% held by the top ten. The sample originates from a study of blood T cell repertoires in COVID-19. Germline CDR1 and CDR2: LGHNT and FRNRAP. This CDR3 region has 17 residues. The junction had 15 bases not matched to a gene; V was cut back by 5 bases and J by 5 bases. The chain employs TRBV12-5 and TRBJ2-3, with TRBD2 matching 8 bases. The receptor comes from a woman aged 25 to 39 with COVID-19, enrolled during active disease. Sequencing input: peripheral blood. The CDR3: CASGLDRSSGYLDTQYF. The CDR3, as DNA: TGTGCTAGTGGTCTTGATCGGTCTAGCGGGTACCTAGATACGCAGTATTTT. Looking up the rest from reference TRBV12-5 and TRBJ2-3 gives the full variable domain: DARVTQTPRHKVTEMGQEVTMRCQPILGHNTVFWYRQTMMQGLELLAYFRNRAPLDDSGMPKDRFSAEMPDATLATLKIQPSEPRDSAVYFCASGLDRSSGYLDTQYFGPGTRLTVL.